Here is one TCR beta chain with its context. Its antigen is still unknown. No base quality information exists; no much larger clone differs at one position. This record comes from a study of early T cells in non-severe SARS-CoV-2 infection (dated by TCRdb to about 2021). In the study overall: Because TCR sequencing was done on bulk RNA from unsorted whole blood, the alpha and beta chains could not be paired.

The paper as a whole reports these results and caveats: Matching against VDJdb was skewed toward anti-spike CD8 responses, likely underestimated virus-specific expansions, and missed private and CD4 specificities.

This was a case-control study nested in a cohort of healthcare workers in London, UK, who had nasopharyngeal swab PCR tests and blood samples taken every week. Healthcare workers were enrolled in the week of the UK lockdown, from 23 to 31 March 2020, and were followed every week for up to roughly 15 weeks. Library construction relied on 5' RACE. Sequencing took place on a NextSeq 500. Unique molecular identifiers were attached to individual cDNA molecules in the TCR library protocol so that sequencing error and PCR bias could be corrected. Sequencing covered both TCR alpha and beta chains, and within each sample the abundances of alpha and beta sequences were tightly co-correlated. Under the source paper's analysis protocol: V gene, J gene and CDR3 annotation of TCR sequences was performed with Decombinator V4. Expanded TCRs were defined as changing significantly between any two time points under a Poisson model with p below 0.0001. TCR abundances were normalised to the total number of TCRs sequenced in each sample and reported as counts per million. VDJdb, accessed on 1 November 2021, was searched for TCRs annotated for CMV, EBV and SARS-CoV-2, and TCRs annotated for more than one antigen were excluded. TCRdb reworked the public reads: Q25 trimming with fastp, MiXCR clone assembly, productive beta chains retained. Every CDR3 protein is listed once, alongside the most common genes and DNA of its rows. TCRdb's processing, not the study's, gives the V and J calls here. The sample table records tens of thousands of distinct CDR3 sequences; less than 15% of these occur just once. About 10% of the sample is in the top ten clones.

Sequencing was performed on whole blood. This sequence originates from an adult who was a healthcare worker with PCR-confirmed SARS-CoV-2 infection or an uninfected control (not recorded which).

The CDR3 corresponds to CSVDRDYNEQFF. The nucleotide sequence is given as TGCAGCGTTGACAGGGACTACAATGAGCAGTTCTTC. The chain joins TRBV29-1 to TRBJ2-1, with a tentative D gene TRBD1 over 5 matching bases. The junction carries 6 bases between V and J, which are trimmed by 3 bases and 3 bases respectively. Inclusive of the bounding cysteine and phenylalanine, the CDR3 is 12 residues long. The read is trimmed to its CDR3 DNA, 36 bases read in frame from base 1. The germline V gene gives CDR1 as SQVTM and CDR2 as ANQGSEA.